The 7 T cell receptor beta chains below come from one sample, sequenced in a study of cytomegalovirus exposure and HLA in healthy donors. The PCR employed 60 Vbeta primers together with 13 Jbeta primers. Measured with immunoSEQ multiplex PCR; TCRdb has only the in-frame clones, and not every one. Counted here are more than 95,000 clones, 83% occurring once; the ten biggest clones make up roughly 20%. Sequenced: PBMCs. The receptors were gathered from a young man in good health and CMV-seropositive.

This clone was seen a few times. CDR3 sequence reads: CASSLPSYNEQFF. CDR3 nucleotide sequence: TGTGCCAGCAGCTTACCGTCCTACAATGAGCAGTTCTTC. The chain couples TRBV7-2 to TRBJ2-1; the D is unclear. Trimming cost V 2 bases and J 1 base, with 3 bases left between them. The CDR3 runs to 13 residues. Germline V gives CDR1 SGHTA, CDR2 FQGNSA.

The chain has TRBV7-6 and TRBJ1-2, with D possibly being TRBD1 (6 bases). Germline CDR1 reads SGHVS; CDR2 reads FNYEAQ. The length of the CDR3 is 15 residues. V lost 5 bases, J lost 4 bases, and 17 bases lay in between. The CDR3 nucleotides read TGTGCCAGCAGCCTAGGGACAACGAGCACCTATGGCTACACCTTC. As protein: CASSLGTTSTYGYTF.

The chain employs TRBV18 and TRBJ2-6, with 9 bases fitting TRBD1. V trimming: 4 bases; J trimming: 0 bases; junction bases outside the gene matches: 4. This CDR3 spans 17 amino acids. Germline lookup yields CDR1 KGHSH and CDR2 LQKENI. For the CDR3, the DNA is TGTGCCAGCTCACGACAGGGGGTCGGCTCTGGGGCCAACGTCCTGACTTTC. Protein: CASSRQGVGSGANVLTF.

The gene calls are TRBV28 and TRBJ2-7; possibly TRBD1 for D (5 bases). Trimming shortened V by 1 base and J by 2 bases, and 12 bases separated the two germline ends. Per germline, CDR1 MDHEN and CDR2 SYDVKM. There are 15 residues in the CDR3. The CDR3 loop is CASSLYIGAAYEQYF. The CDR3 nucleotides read TGTGCCAGCAGTTTATATATTGGGGCAGCCTACGAGCAGTACTTC.

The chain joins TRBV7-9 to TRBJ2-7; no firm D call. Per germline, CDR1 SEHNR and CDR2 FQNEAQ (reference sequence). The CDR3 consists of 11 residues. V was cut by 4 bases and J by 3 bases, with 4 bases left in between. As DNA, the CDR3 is TGTGCCAGCAGCTATAACTACGAGCAGTACTTC. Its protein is CASSYNYEQYF.

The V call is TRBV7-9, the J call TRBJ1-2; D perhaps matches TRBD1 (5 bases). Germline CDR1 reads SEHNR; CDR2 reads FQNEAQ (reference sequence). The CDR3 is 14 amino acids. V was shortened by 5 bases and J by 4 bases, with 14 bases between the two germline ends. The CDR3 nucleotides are TGTGCCAGCAGCCCCGGGGGACTGATCTATGGCTACACCTTC. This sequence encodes CASSPGGLIYGYTF.

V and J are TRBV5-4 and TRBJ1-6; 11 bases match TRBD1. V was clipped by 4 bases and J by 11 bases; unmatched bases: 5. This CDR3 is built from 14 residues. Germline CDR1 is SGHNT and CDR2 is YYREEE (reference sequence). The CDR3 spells CASSPDRGLPPLHF. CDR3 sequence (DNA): TGTGCCAGCAGCCCGGACAGGGGGCTCCCACCCCTCCACTTT.